A single sample is the source of the 31 T cell receptor beta chains below, sequenced in a study of a mutant IDH1 vaccine in newly diagnosed glioma. Noted time point: week 11, during vaccination. Doses comprised 300 ug of mutant IDH1 20-mer peptide each, plus topical imiquimod. What these receptors recognize is not known. Data came from immunoSEQ multiplex PCR; TCRdb stores just in-frame clones and leaves some out. The table has tens of thousands of clones, about four fifths seen once; the top ten hold roughly 3.6%. The sample here was PBMCs, taken from a glioma patient whose treatment included an IDH1 peptide vaccine. These receptors all stem from a man aged 25 to 45 with glioma.

The CDR3, as DNA: TGTGCCAGACAGGGGGCGTCAGATACGCAGTATTTT. As protein: CARQGASDTQYF. J is TRBJ2-3 and V is TRBV7-9; 9 bases fit TRBD1. Germline CDR1 and CDR2: SEHNR and FQNEAQ (reference sequence). J lost 4 bases, V lost 9 bases, and 2 bases had no gene match. The CDR3 totals 12 residues.

The V call is TRBV6-4, the J call TRBJ2-1; 10 bases map to TRBD2. This CDR3 is built from 19 residues. Germline CDR1 and CDR2: MRHNA and SNTAGT. Unmatched junction bases numbered 16, after V lost 8 bases and J lost 0 bases. The CDR3 nucleotides are TGTGCCAGCTTACCGGGGTCAGGACTAGCGGATTCCTCCTACAATGAGCAGTTCTTC. Its protein product is CASLPGSGLADSSYNEQFF.

The chain uses TRBV19 and TRBJ1-5; TRBD1 might be the D (6 bases). The germline CDR1 and CDR2 sequences are LNHDA and SQIVND (reference sequence). V dropped 0 bases and J dropped 7 bases, with 16 bases sitting between them. The CDR3 is 16 amino acids. The CDR3 loop reads CASSIEVRQGYQPQHF. The CDR3 nucleotides read TGTGCCAGTAGTATAGAAGTCCGGCAGGGGTACCAGCCCCAGCATTTT.

The chain couples TRBV19 to TRBJ1-5, with a tentative D call TRBD1 (5 bases). The CDR3 loop spans 15 amino acids. The germline gives CDR1 LNHDA, CDR2 SQIVND (reference sequence). Trimming shortened V by 3 bases and J by 0 bases, and 9 bases separated the two germline ends. The CDR3, as DNA: TGTGCCAGTAGTATGGGGCAGTATAGCAATCAGCCCCAGCATTTT. It is translated as CASSMGQYSNQPQHF.

This chain links TRBV28 with TRBJ1-4, with a tentative D call TRBD1 (6 bases). V was shortened by 6 bases and J by 8 bases, with 22 bases between the two germline ends. This CDR3 has 16 amino acids. Germline V lookup: CDR1 MDHEN, CDR2 SYDVKM. For the CDR3, the DNA is TGTGCCAGCAGAGAAGCCCCAGGGGAGGGAAAAGAAAAACTGTTTTTT. It translates to CASREAPGEGKEKLFF.

This clone was observed once. The CDR3 loop is CASSEETSTDTQYF. The CDR3 DNA sequence: TGTGCCAGCAGTGAGGAAACTAGCACAGATACGCAGTATTTT. V usage is TRBV6-4 and J usage is TRBJ2-3; D gene unclear. Per the germline V gene, CDR1 is MRHNA and CDR2 is SNTAGT. CDR3 length: 14 residues. V was trimmed by 3 bases and J by 0 bases, leaving 7 bases between them.

V and J are TRBV4-1 and TRBJ1-5; no firm D call. The germline V gene encodes CDR1 MGHRA and CDR2 YSYEKL. The V and J ends lost 0 bases and 6 bases respectively, with 12 bases between them. CDR3 size: 15 residues. In DNA, the CDR3 is TGCGCCAGCAGCCAAGATTCGAGTCGGGGTCAGCCCCAGCATTTT. It specifies CASSQDSSRGQPQHF.

The chain is built from TRBV5-4 and TRBJ2-5; 10 positions match TRBD2. The germline V gene encodes CDR1 SGHNT and CDR2 YYREEE (reference sequence). V gave up 4 bases and J gave up 5 bases; unmatched junction bases: 11. The CDR3 is 16 residues long. Here the CDR3 reads CASSAGTSVLEETQYF. The CDR3 DNA sequence: TGTGCCAGCAGCGCCGGGACTAGCGTTCTGGAGGAGACCCAGTACTTC. The full variable domain, its missing parts supplied by reference TRBV5-4 and TRBJ2-5, is ETGVTQSPTHLIKTRGQQVTLRCSSQSGHNTVSWYQQALGQGPQFIFQYYREEENGRGNFPPRFSGLQFPNYSSELNVNALELDDSALYLCASSAGTSVLEETQYFGPGTRLLVL.

This clone has a single count. This rearrangement joins TRBV5-1 to TRBJ1-5; no firm D call. The germline V and J ends were trimmed by 0 bases and 6 bases, with 7 bases remaining between them. Germline V gives CDR1 SGHRS, CDR2 YFSETQ. This CDR3 is built from 13 residues. DNA of the CDR3: TGCGCCAGCAGCTTGGATTCTCGTCAGCCCCAGCATTTT. The encoded protein is CASSLDSRQPQHF.

The table lists this clone with a count of one. This CDR3 is CASSGTGWASEQYF. The DNA of the CDR3 is TGTGCCAGCAGTGGGACAGGGTGGGCTTCCGAGCAGTACTTC. The chain combines TRBV6-1 with TRBJ2-7; 8 bases align to TRBD1. The CDR3 is made up of 14 amino acids. The V segment lost 4 bases and the J segment 6 bases; nucleotides outside the gene matches: 8. Germline CDR1 reads MNHNS; CDR2 reads SASEGT.

V usage is TRBV14 and J usage is TRBJ1-2; 7 bases match TRBD1. With 0 bases clipped from V and 8 bases from J, the junction kept 18 bases outside the gene matches. The CDR3 consists of 18 residues. CDR1 and CDR2 from the germline V gene are SGHDN and FVKESK. The CDR3 loop is CASSQDFPKDRRLSGYTF. CDR3 DNA sequence: TGTGCCAGCAGCCAAGACTTCCCCAAGGACAGGCGTTTATCGGGCTACACCTTC.

V is TRBV19 and J is TRBJ2-5, with D tentatively TRBD1 (6 bases). The length of the CDR3 is 13 residues. Germline CDR1 and CDR2: LNHDA and SQIVND (reference sequence). V lost 6 bases to trimming and J lost 5 bases, with 13 bases between them. Here the CDR3 DNA reads TGTGCCAGTAGCATTCAGGGGCCGGAGACCCAGTACTTC. This encodes CASSIQGPETQYF.

In the case of this clone: At one boundary the junction diverges from the germline segment, which might be a read error. Other DNA sequences in this sample translate to the same CDR3. The gene calls are TRBV27 and TRBJ1-1, with a weak D call TRBD1 (5 bases). Germline CDR1 MNHEY, CDR2 SMNVEV (reference sequence). The CDR3 consists of 14 residues. This CDR3 is CASIQHRLGTEAFF. The CDR3 coding sequence is TGTGCCAGCATTCAACACAGGTTGGGCACTGAAGCTTTTTTT.

V usage is TRBV2 and J usage is TRBJ2-5, with a tentative D call TRBD1 (5 bases). From germline, CDR1 is SNHLY and CDR2 FYNNEI. The CDR3 sequence is 11 residues long. Trimming left V 5 bases short and J 9 bases short, with 10 bases between. In DNA, the CDR3 is TGTGCCAGCAGTCCAGGGTGGGCCCAGTACTTC. It codes for CASSPGWAQYF.

The rearrangement uses TRBV7-6 and TRBJ1-4; weak D call: TRBD1 (5 bases). Trimming removed 2 bases at V and 6 bases at J, with 13 bases between. CDR3 length equals 15 residues. Germline V lookup: CDR1 SGHVS, CDR2 FNYEAQ. CDR3 DNA sequence: TGTGCCAGCAGCTTATTCACGGGACCTTATGAAAAACTGTTTTTT. Its protein is CASSLFTGPYEKLFF.

The chain employs TRBV6-5 and TRBJ1-2; D is ambiguous. Between the trimmed V and J ends, which lost 0 bases and 0 bases, there was a span of 8 bases. CDR3 length: 15 residues. The germline gives CDR1 MNHEY, CDR2 SVGAGI. The CDR3: CASSYSPATNYGYTF. Written as DNA, the CDR3 is TGTGCCAGCAGTTACTCTCCAGCTACTAACTATGGCTACACCTTC.

This sequence joins TRBV9 and TRBJ2-2; 10 nucleotides align to TRBD2. The V segment lost 2 bases and the J segment 6 bases; nucleotides outside the gene matches: 7. The CDR3 is made up of 16 amino acids. CDR1 and CDR2 from the germline V gene are SGDLS and YYNGEE. For the CDR3, the DNA is TGTGCCAGCAGCGTTAATCTAGCGGGAGAGGCCGGGGAGCTGTTTTTT. It encodes CASSVNLAGEAGELFF.

The J gene is TRBJ1-3, the V gene TRBV7-8, with D tentatively TRBD1 (5 bases). Germline lookup yields CDR1 SGHVS and CDR2 FQNEAQ. This CDR3 is 16 amino acids long. V lost 5 bases to trimming and J lost 3 bases, with 17 bases between them. The DNA of the CDR3 is TGTGCCAGCAGCCGAGGGATCGGGGCTGGTGGAAACACCATATATTTT. It yields the protein CASSRGIGAGGNTIYF.

CDR3 region: CATSPRYSGANVLTF. For the CDR3, the DNA is TGTGCCACCAGCCCGAGGTACTCTGGGGCCAACGTCCTGACTTTC. This chain uses TRBV15 with TRBJ2-6; D gene uncertain. The CDR3 consists of 15 residues. CDR1 and CDR2 (germline): LNHNV, YYDKDF (reference sequence). V lost 5 bases and J 0 bases, leaving 8 bases between the germline ends.

The V call is TRBV6-6, the J call TRBJ2-5, with D perhaps TRBD2 (5 bases). The CDR3 is 14 amino acids. Germline lookup yields CDR1 MNHNY and CDR2 SVGAGI (reference sequence). Trimming cost V 0 bases and J 1 base, with 6 bases left between them. The CDR3 DNA follows: TGTGCCAGCAGTTACTCGGGGAGCCAAGAGACCCAGTACTTC. Translated, it gives CASSYSGSQETQYF.

The V gene is TRBV7-2, the J gene TRBJ1-2; D not certain. V lost 6 bases to trimming and J lost 8 bases, with 13 bases between them. In germline, CDR1 is SGHTA, CDR2 FQGNSA. The CDR3 is 12 amino acids. CDR3 sequence: CASSFSRSGYTF. The CDR3 DNA is TGTGCCAGCAGTTTTAGTCGAAGCGGCTACACCTTC.

The genes are TRBV19 and TRBJ2-2; possible D gene TRBD2, 5 bases. The CDR3 is 13 residues long. The germline V gene has CDR1 LNHDA and CDR2 SQIVND (reference sequence). V was pared by 4 bases and J by 7 bases, with 10 bases between. DNA of the CDR3: TGTGCCAGTAGTACCGGCCGGGGCGGGGAGCTGTTTTTT. Translating gives CASSTGRGGELFF.

The chain recombines TRBV7-8 with TRBJ1-3; no definite D call. The germline gives CDR1 SGHVS, CDR2 FQNEAQ. This CDR3 has 17 residues. The V and J ends lost 2 bases and 2 bases respectively, with 16 bases between them. In nucleotides, the CDR3 is TGTGCCAGCAGCTTATTTCTGGCAGGAACCCCTGGAAACACCATATATTTT. This codes for CASSLFLAGTPGNTIYF.

The genes are TRBV18 and TRBJ2-2; 8 bases line up with TRBD2. Germline lookup yields CDR1 KGHSH and CDR2 LQKENI. The V gene end was trimmed by 3 bases and the J gene end by 0 bases; junction bases not matched to a gene: 15. The length of the CDR3 is 20 residues. CDR3 sequence reads: CASSPSDTTGGTANTGELFF. CDR3 coding DNA: TGTGCCAGCTCACCTTCAGACACGACGGGAGGGACCGCGAACACCGGGGAGCTGTTTTTT.

This clone was found once. The CDR3 DNA reads TGTGCCAGCAGTTACTTTGTGGGCTACGAGCAGTACTTC. Residues: CASSYFVGYEQYF. The chain uses TRBV6-6 and TRBJ2-7; the D is unclear. With 1 base removed from V and 3 bases from J, the gap between germline ends came to 7 bases. The CDR3 spans 13 residues. The germline CDR1 and CDR2 sequences are MNHNY and SVGAGI (reference sequence).

This chain links TRBV27 with TRBJ2-5, with 9 nucleotides matching TRBD2. With V trimmed by 4 bases and J by 5 bases, 14 bases remained unmatched. The CDR3 extends over 17 amino acids. CDR1 is MNHEY, CDR2 SMNVEV, per germline (reference sequence). This CDR3 is CASSSPSGGRARETQYF. The CDR3 DNA sequence: TGTGCCAGCAGTTCTCCTTCTGGCGGGAGGGCCAGGGAGACCCAGTACTTC.

This chain joins TRBV5-1 and TRBJ2-5; 8 nucleotides agree with TRBD1. V gave up 5 bases and J gave up 3 bases; unmatched junction bases: 6. This CDR3 comprises 14 residues. Germline CDR1 and CDR2: SGHRS and YFSETQ. CDR3 coding DNA: TGCGCCAGCAGGGCACAGACAGGGGAAGAGACCCAGTACTTC. As protein: CASRAQTGEETQYF.

This chain connects TRBV29-1 to TRBJ2-1; no firm D call. CDR3 size: 14 residues. Germline V gives CDR1 SQVTM, CDR2 ANQGSEA. The V end was cut by 5 bases, the J end by 3 bases, with 14 bases between. CDR3 nucleotide sequence: TGCAGCGTTTGTGACTCTTTGGGCTACAATGAGCAGTTCTTC. It encodes CSVCDSLGYNEQFF.

In this sample, this clone turned up once. The chain has TRBV6-1 and TRBJ1-2; TRBD1 aligns across 11 bases. V trimming: 3 bases; J trimming: 0 bases; junction bases outside the gene matches: 9. This CDR3 comprises 18 residues. Per germline, CDR1 MNHNS and CDR2 SASEGT. Here the CDR3 reads CASSDLRDRGSANYGYTF. CDR3 DNA sequence: TGTGCCAGCAGTGACCTCCGGGACAGGGGGTCGGCTAACTATGGCTACACCTTC.

This clone was counted only a few times. The V call is TRBV4-3, the J call TRBJ1-4; tentatively, D is TRBD1 (5 bases). The V and J ends lost 1 base and 10 bases respectively, with 13 bases between them. Germline CDR1 is LGHNA and CDR2 is YSLEER. This CDR3 is built from 14 residues. For the CDR3, the DNA is TGCGCCAGCAGCCAAGTCGGCAGGGCTGGAAAACTGTTTTTT. Amino acid sequence: CASSQVGRAGKLFF.

The chain uses TRBV11-2 and TRBJ2-5; perhaps TRBD2 as D (5 bases). From germline, CDR1 is SGHAT and CDR2 FQNNGV. The V gene lost 4 bases and the J gene lost 3 bases, with 15 bases spanning the gap. The CDR3 contains 15 residues. This CDR3 reads CASSSLRVGKETQYF. DNA of the CDR3: TGTGCCAGCAGCTCCCTTCGGGTCGGGAAAGAGACCCAGTACTTC.